The 22 T cell receptor beta chains reported below all come from one sample, sequenced in a study of cytomegalovirus exposure and HLA in healthy donors. The PCR ran on 60 Vbeta and 13 Jbeta primers. Some clones are missing from TCRdb's copy, which holds only in-frame ones; the method was immunoSEQ multiplex PCR. The sample shows 110,000 to 150,000 clones, approximately 78% of them seen only once. The sample taken for sequencing was PBMCs. These receptors were taken from a female donor in good health and CMV-seronegative.

The chain recombines TRBV10-3 with TRBJ2-2, with D unclear. The V end was cut by 6 bases, the J end by 4 bases, with 15 bases between. Germline lookup yields CDR1 ENHRY and CDR2 SYGVKD. The CDR3 runs 15 residues. The CDR3 DNA sequence: TGTGCCATCAGCAAGAAGGTAGAGGCCACCGGGGAGCTGTTTTTT. Protein product: CAISKKVEATGELFF.

CDR3 bases: TGTGCCACCAGCCCGGGACATTCCTATGGCTACACCTTC. This gives the protein CATSPGHSYGYTF. The V gene is TRBV15, the J gene TRBJ1-2; the D gene is possibly TRBD1 (6 bases). Trimming removed 5 bases from V and 4 bases from J, with 11 bases in between. Per germline, CDR1 LNHNV and CDR2 YYDKDF (reference sequence). This CDR3 comprises 13 residues.

The rearrangement uses TRBV9 and TRBJ1-1; 8 bases map to TRBD1. V was pared by 2 bases and J by 1 base, with 4 bases of the junction left unmatched. The germline V gene has CDR1 SGDLS and CDR2 YYNGEE. The CDR3 contains 15 residues. The CDR3 nucleotides are TGTGCCAGCAGCGTTTCAGGGGGCGGGAACACTGAAGCTTTCTTT. This sequence encodes CASSVSGGGNTEAFF. Supplemented by reference TRBV9 and TRBJ1-1, the full variable domain reads DSGVTQTPKHLITATGQRVTLRCSPRSGDLSVYWYQQSLDQGLQFLIQYYNGEERAKGNILERFSAQQFPDLHSELNLSSLELGDSALYFCASSVSGGGNTEAFFGQGTRLTVV.

The chain is built from TRBV29-1 and TRBJ1-1; the match to TRBD1 covers 8 bases. The CDR3 spans 13 residues. V lost 7 bases, J lost 1 base, and 5 bases stayed unmatched. The germline CDR1 and CDR2 sequences are SQVTM and ANQGSEA. The CDR3 here is CSADRGWNTEAFF. The DNA for the CDR3 is TGCAGCGCTGACAGGGGCTGGAACACTGAAGCTTTCTTT.

This clone was seen only once. Other DNA sequences in the same sample also yield this CDR3. DNA of the CDR3: TGCGCCAGCAGTTATGTGGCGGGAACCCGCGGGGGAACTGAAGCTTTCTTT. It translates to CASSYVAGTRGGTEAFF. This chain connects TRBV5-1 to TRBJ1-1, with a tentative D call TRBD1 (5 bases). This CDR3 is built from 17 residues. From germline, CDR1 is SGHRS and CDR2 YFSETQ. With 5 bases removed from V and 5 bases from J, the gap between germline ends came to 25 bases. Combining the CDR3 with reference TRBV5-1 and TRBJ1-1 gives the whole variable domain KAGVTQTPRYLIKTRGQQVTLSCSPISGHRSVSWYQQTPGQGLQFLFEYFSETQRNKGNFPGRFSGRQFSNSRSEMNVSTLELGDSALYLCASSYVAGTRGGTEAFFGQGTRLTVV.

This clone has just one count. This CDR3 reads CASSQATSGRGNEQFF. The CDR3 nucleotides are TGTGCCAGCAGCCAAGCGACTAGCGGGAGGGGAAATGAGCAGTTCTTC. The chain carries TRBV4-2 and TRBJ2-1; 14 bases map to TRBD2. Germline V gene sequence: CDR1 LGHNA, CDR2 YNFKEQ. This CDR3 has 16 residues. Trimming cost V 1 base and J 7 bases; bases outside gene matches: 3.

A word on this clone: A junction end diverges from the germline sequence, so it may reflect a read error. The CDR3 nucleotides are TGTGCCAGCAGGCGCGGGACAGAAACTGCCTACGAGCGGTACTTC. The encoded protein is CASRRGTETAYERYF. The chain couples TRBV27 to TRBJ2-7; perhaps TRBD1 as D (7 bases). CDR1 is MNHEY, CDR2 SMNVEV, per germline (reference sequence). This CDR3 spans 15 amino acids.

This chain connects TRBV10-3 to TRBJ2-2, with D possibly TRBD2 on 6 matching bases. V lost 2 bases, J lost 7 bases, and 17 bases lay in between. CDR3 size: 16 residues. Germline-derived CDR1 and CDR2 are ENHRY and SYGVKD. CDR3 sequence reads: CAISETGGRASGELFF. The CDR3 DNA reads TGTGCCATCAGTGAGACCGGGGGAAGGGCGAGCGGGGAGCTGTTTTTT.

In its sample, this clone was seen a few times. The genes are TRBV27 and TRBJ1-1; 7 bases align to TRBD1. Germline-derived CDR1 and CDR2 are MNHEY and SMNVEV (reference sequence). The CDR3 sequence is 15 residues long. V trimming: 3 bases; J trimming: 11 bases; junction bases outside the gene matches: 15. The CDR3 is CASSFLSRTGREAFF. In nucleotides, the CDR3 is TGTGCCAGCAGTTTTCTCTCCCGGACAGGCCGGGAGGCTTTCTTT.

CDR3 protein: CASNLPGGKAFF. The DNA for the CDR3 is TGTGCCAGCAACTTACCAGGGGGTAAAGCTTTCTTT. J is TRBJ1-1 and V is TRBV28; 7 nucleotides line up with TRBD1. Germline V gene lookup returns CDR1 MDHEN and CDR2 SYDVKM. The CDR3 covers 12 residues. Unmatched junction bases numbered 8, after V lost 7 bases and J lost 9 bases.

The chain links TRBV6-6 to TRBJ1-1, with 9 nucleotides matching TRBD1. CDR1 and CDR2 (germline): MNHNY, SVGAGI (reference sequence). With V trimmed by 6 bases and J by 5 bases, 7 bases remained unmatched. The CDR3 is 14 amino acids. The CDR3 bases are TGTGCCAGCAGAACACAGGGGGCATGGACTGAAGCTTTCTTT. Translated, it gives CASRTQGAWTEAFF.

This clone was detected ten times or more. The chain recombines TRBV5-8 with TRBJ2-1; tentative D call: TRBD2 (5 bases). This CDR3 spans 13 amino acids. Germline V CDR1 and CDR2: SGHTS, YDEGEE. V shed 2 bases and J shed 6 bases, with 9 bases lying between them. This CDR3 is CASSFLALNEQFF. The DNA for the CDR3 is TGTGCCAGCAGCTTCCTAGCCCTCAATGAGCAGTTCTTC.

This clone was found a few times. This chain uses TRBV4-1 with TRBJ1-3; D remains ambiguous. The germline CDR1 and CDR2 sequences are MGHRA and YSYEKL. The CDR3 is 15 amino acids. V was shortened by 2 bases and J by 0 bases, with 8 bases between the two germline ends. CDR3 loop: CASSQLSVSGNTIYF. The CDR3 DNA reads as TGCGCCAGCAGCCAATTGAGTGTCTCTGGAAACACCATATATTTT.

The rearrangement links TRBV4-3 to TRBJ1-1; D unresolved. This CDR3 spans 13 amino acids. Trimming pared 4 bases from V and 10 bases from J, leaving 16 bases between. Germline V gives CDR1 LGHNA, CDR2 YSLEER. The CDR3 coding sequence is TGCGCCAGCAGCCCCCTACCGGGAGATGTAGCTTTCTTT. Amino acids: CASSPLPGDVAFF.

The rearrangement uses TRBV20-1 and TRBJ1-2; no definite D call. From germline, CDR1 is DFQATT and CDR2 SNEGSKA (reference sequence). V dropped 6 bases and J dropped 7 bases, with 6 bases sitting between them. The CDR3 is made up of 9 amino acids. The CDR3 protein is CSAESGYTF. CDR3 nucleotide sequence: TGCAGTGCAGAGAGTGGCTACACCTTC.

The chain recombines TRBV2 with TRBJ2-5; a possible D gene is TRBD2 (7 bases). The CDR3 totals 16 residues. In germline, CDR1 is SNHLY, CDR2 FYNNEI. V lost 6 bases, J lost 3 bases, and 20 bases lay in between. The CDR3 spells CASSGLGGGAEETQYF. The CDR3 coding sequence is TGTGCCAGCAGCGGCTTAGGTGGGGGGGCCGAAGAGACCCAGTACTTC.

Concerning this clone itself: One junction end does not reproduce the germline sequence, and a read error may be involved. V gene TRBV7-9 combines with J gene TRBJ1-1; D is unresolved. Germline values: CDR1 SEHNR, CDR2 FQNEAQ (reference sequence). The CDR3 runs 14 residues. The CDR3 protein is CSSSLVEGFTEAFF. The CDR3 bases are TGTTCCAGCAGCTTAGTCGAGGGTTTCACTGAAGCTTTCTTT.

The rearrangement links TRBV7-9 to TRBJ2-5; no reliable D call. The J call may be faulty, since TRBJ2-7 better matches the DNA end. Per germline, CDR1 SEHNR and CDR2 FQNEAQ (reference sequence). The CDR3 contains 13 residues. The CDR3 region is CASSSTEFYEQYF. The CDR3 DNA reads TGTGCCAGCAGCTCAACTGAATTCTACGAGCAGTACTTC.

As to this clone: Relative to the germline gene, one junction end is altered; a read error may explain this. In nucleotides, the CDR3 is TGCGCCAGCAGCTTGGCTTTGTCGACGGGTTCAAGCGGCTACCCCTTC. Encoded protein: CASSLALSTGSSGYPF. The chain combines TRBV5-1 with TRBJ1-2; D is unclear. This CDR3 has 16 amino acids. The germline V gene encodes CDR1 SGHRS and CDR2 YFSETQ.

The chain couples TRBV4-1 to TRBJ1-5; D ambiguous. This CDR3 has 17 amino acids. Trimming cost V 2 bases and J 7 bases, with 21 bases left between them. The germline V gene has CDR1 MGHRA and CDR2 YSYEKL. This chain's CDR3 is CASSQIFRKMPSQPQHF. The CDR3 DNA reads TGCGCCAGCAGCCAAATTTTCAGGAAAATGCCTAGCCAGCCCCAGCATTTT.

This clone was seen more than once but under ten times. The V gene is TRBV6-1, the J gene TRBJ2-1, with TRBD1 matching 7 bases. The length of the CDR3 is 14 residues. V shed 8 bases and J 1 base; nucleotides not matched to a gene: 5. Germline V gene data show CDR1 as MNHNS and CDR2 as SASEGT. The CDR3 protein is CASSQGVSYNEQFF. CDR3 DNA: TGTGCCAGCTCTCAGGGGGTATCCTACAATGAGCAGTTCTTC.

V is TRBV23-1 and J is TRBJ1-1; D may be TRBD1 (6 bases). TRBV23-1 carries the ORF label, with uncertain function. Trimming took off 2 bases at V and 0 bases at J, with 10 bases between the two ends. This CDR3 contains 15 residues. The CDR3 protein is CASSQPGQLNTEAFF. CDR3 nucleotides: TGCGCCAGCAGTCAACCCGGACAGTTGAACACTGAAGCTTTCTTT.